A single sample gave rise to the 27 T cell receptor beta chains below, sequenced in a study of long-term antiretroviral therapy in people with HIV. Survey level was the resolution at which the v3.0 immunoSEQ assay ran. The assay was immunoSEQ multiplex PCR, and TCRdb's table has in-frame clones only and misses some. The sample shows tens of thousands of clones, 88% of them seen only once. The sample here was unsorted PBMCs, taken more than 4.3 years after starting antiretroviral therapy. These receptors were obtained from a young man with HIV.

V and J are TRBV5-6 and TRBJ1-1, with unresolved D. Trimming removed 4 bases at V and 0 bases at J, with 10 bases between. CDR3 length: 14 amino acids. Germline values: CDR1 SGHDT, CDR2 YYEEEE. The CDR3 DNA reads as TGTGCCAGCAGCCCGTCGGTTTTGAACACTGAAGCTTTCTTT. Protein: CASSPSVLNTEAFF.

The V call is TRBV9, the J call TRBJ2-7; 11 nucleotides agree with TRBD2. CDR1 SGDLS and CDR2 YYNGEE come from the germline V gene. The CDR3 has 15 residues. V shed 0 bases and J 5 bases; nucleotides not matched to a gene: 4. The CDR3: CASSVVGSGGDEQYF. The CDR3 nucleotides read TGTGCCAGCAGCGTAGTAGGTAGCGGGGGGGACGAGCAGTACTTC.

J is TRBJ1-5 and V is TRBV4-3, with TRBD1 matching 7 bases. This CDR3 has 13 residues. The V gene end was trimmed by 4 bases and the J gene end by 8 bases; junction bases not matched to a gene: 5. Germline V gene lookup returns CDR1 LGHNA and CDR2 YSLEER. The DNA for the CDR3 is TGCGCCAGCAGCCCGCGACAGGGTGAGCCCCAGCATTTT. It is translated as CASSPRQGEPQHF.

This chain uses TRBV15 with TRBJ2-1; D unclear. CDR3 length: 17 amino acids. Germline V gene sequence: CDR1 LNHNV, CDR2 YYDKDF (reference sequence). V was clipped by 1 base and J by 6 bases, with 19 bases between them. The CDR3 region has the DNA TGTGCCACCAGCAGAGGGACCGAGACACTGCCCACCAATGAGCAGTTCTTC. It yields the protein CATSRGTETLPTNEQFF.

The chain joins TRBV4-2 to TRBJ2-3; D uncertain. The CDR3 is 16 amino acids. Looked up from germline, CDR1 is LGHNA and CDR2 is YNFKEQ. Trimming removed 0 bases at V and 8 bases at J, with 18 bases between. This chain's CDR3 is CASSQDLRARRGTQYF. The CDR3 nucleotides read TGTGCCAGCAGCCAAGATCTAAGGGCGCGACGCGGTACGCAGTATTTT.

V gene TRBV19 combines with J gene TRBJ2-2; the match to TRBD2 covers 8 bases. The CDR3 consists of 18 residues. Germline-derived CDR1 and CDR2 are LNHDA and SQIVND (reference sequence). With 6 bases clipped from V and 1 base from J, the junction kept 13 bases outside the gene matches. The CDR3 loop reads CASSSHRSSGRNTGELFF. CDR3 in DNA: TGTGCCAGTAGCTCCCACCGTTCTAGCGGGCGGAACACCGGGGAGCTGTTTTTT.

The V and J genes are TRBV29-1 and TRBJ2-7; TRBD1 agrees at 7 bases. V dropped 0 bases and J dropped 5; count of bases not matched to a gene: 10. CDR1 is SQVTM, CDR2 ANQGSEA, per germline. The CDR3 runs 15 residues. This CDR3 reads CSVEDPDRAPDEQYF. CDR3 coding DNA: TGCAGCGTTGAAGATCCCGACAGGGCCCCTGACGAGCAGTACTTC.

This sequence joins TRBV9 and TRBJ2-7; 7 bases agree with TRBD1. This CDR3 contains 16 residues. J gave up 2 bases and V 0 bases, and 8 bases lay outside the gene matches. CDR1 and CDR2 from the germline V gene are SGDLS and YYNGEE. CDR3 in amino acids: CASSVGGAGGTYEQYF. As DNA, the CDR3 is TGTGCCAGCAGCGTAGGAGGGGCAGGGGGTACCTACGAGCAGTACTTC.

The J gene is TRBJ2-7, the V gene TRBV6-1; D call uncertain. V was clipped by 3 bases and J by 3 bases, with 12 bases between them. The length of the CDR3 is 14 residues. CDR1 and CDR2 from the germline V gene are MNHNS and SASEGT. CDR3 amino acids: CASSDSLASYEQYF. In nucleotides, the CDR3 is TGTGCCAGCAGTGATTCCCTGGCTAGCTACGAGCAGTACTTC.

This chain connects TRBV11-3 to TRBJ2-3; the match to TRBD2 covers 7 bases. The CDR3 has 14 residues. CDR1 and CDR2 from the germline V gene are SGHNT and YENEEA. V shed 4 bases and J 4 bases; nucleotides not matched to a gene: 5. The CDR3 DNA sequence: TGTGCCAGCAGCTCTGACAGCGGGGCAGATACGCAGTATTTT. It codes for CASSSDSGADTQYF.

This rearrangement joins TRBV6-5 to TRBJ2-7; 8 nucleotides match TRBD2. The length of the CDR3 is 14 residues. V shed 0 bases and J 6 bases; nucleotides not matched to a gene: 4. Looked up from germline, CDR1 is MNHEY and CDR2 is SVGAGI. CDR3 in amino acids: CASSYSRGRTEQYF. As DNA, the CDR3 is TGTGCCAGCAGTTACTCGCGCGGGAGGACCGAGCAGTACTTC.

The V call is TRBV13, the J call TRBJ2-5; 7 bases match TRBD2. The germline gives CDR1 PRHDT, CDR2 FYEKMQ (reference sequence). V gave up 0 bases and J gave up 4 bases; unmatched junction bases: 2. The CDR3 extends over 14 amino acids. CDR3 bases: TGTGCCAGCAGCTTAGGGCCGGGGGGAGAGACCCAGTACTTC. Translation gives CASSLGPGGETQYF.

This chain connects TRBV11-2 to TRBJ1-2; perhaps TRBD1 as D (6 bases). The CDR3 is made up of 15 amino acids. V dropped 5 bases and J dropped 4 bases, with 17 bases sitting between them. The germline V gene encodes CDR1 SGHAT and CDR2 FQNNGV. The CDR3, as DNA: TGTGCCAGCAGCACCCCGGACAGATCCTTCTATGGCTACACCTTC. Amino acid sequence: CASSTPDRSFYGYTF.

The chain joins TRBV7-9 to TRBJ2-1; 9 nucleotides agree with TRBD1. In germline, CDR1 is SEHNR, CDR2 FQNEAQ (reference sequence). V was clipped by 6 bases and J by 5 bases; unmatched bases: 11. The CDR3 sequence is 16 residues long. The CDR3 DNA sequence: TGTGCCAGCAGACGGACAGGGGTACTTTTCCACAATGAGCAGTTCTTC. It translates to CASRRTGVLFHNEQFF.

For this clone: Relative to the germline gene, one junction end is altered; a read error may explain this. V is TRBV7-7 and J is TRBJ2-1, with D perhaps TRBD1 (6 bases). CDR1 and CDR2 (germline): SSHAT, FNYEAQ (reference sequence). The CDR3 has 14 amino acids. The CDR3 DNA reads TGTGCTAGCAGCTTGGGGGCAGGGCTCAATGAGCAGTTCTTC. This translates into CASSLGAGLNEQFF.

The chain employs TRBV2 and TRBJ1-2; no definite D call. Deletions cut 8 bases from V and 6 bases from J, with 22 bases between. Germline assignment: CDR1 SNHLY and CDR2 FYNNEI. The CDR3 loop spans 15 amino acids. This CDR3 reads CASPEMEWGNHGYTF. CDR3 nucleotides: TGTGCCAGCCCCGAGATGGAGTGGGGAAATCATGGCTACACCTTC.

This chain uses TRBV5-1 with TRBJ1-2; 7 bases map to TRBD1. The CDR3 is made up of 14 amino acids. J was trimmed by 6 bases and V by 4 bases; bases with no gene match: 9. Germline V gives CDR1 SGHRS, CDR2 YFSETQ. This chain's CDR3 is CASSTSPGGHGYTF. The CDR3 DNA sequence: TGCGCCAGCAGCACAAGCCCAGGGGGTCATGGCTACACCTTC.

The gene calls are TRBV6-6 and TRBJ2-3; 8 bases align to TRBD2. V lost 6 bases to trimming and J lost 8 bases; unmatched junction nucleotides: 16. Germline V CDR1 and CDR2: MNHNY, SVGAGI (reference sequence). The CDR3 runs 16 residues. CDR3 residues: CASSPLGREEWGTQYF. In DNA form, the CDR3 reads TGTGCCAGCAGCCCTCTAGGGCGGGAGGAGTGGGGTACGCAGTATTTT.

This clone was seen only once. The J gene is TRBJ2-3, the V gene TRBV6-1; D remains unclear. Trimming took 1 base from V and 4 from J, leaving 6 bases between them. CDR1 MNHNS and CDR2 SASEGT come from the germline V gene. This CDR3 has 13 amino acids. The CDR3 DNA reads TGTGCCAGCAGTGAAGGGGTGGCAGATACGCAGTATTTT. This encodes CASSEGVADTQYF.

This chain connects TRBV6-5 to TRBJ2-1; no clear D gene. V lost 6 bases, J lost 8 bases, and 11 bases lay in between. CDR1 is MNHEY, CDR2 SVGAGI, per germline. CDR3 length equals 12 residues. The CDR3 here is CASRGPRDEQFF. CDR3 nucleotides: TGTGCCAGCAGGGGCCCCCGCGATGAGCAGTTCTTC.

The CDR3, as DNA: TGCGCCAGCAGCCTCGGGGTAGCGGGGGTAACCGGGGAGCTGTTTTTT. Protein sequence: CASSLGVAGVTGELFF. The gene calls are TRBV5-1 and TRBJ2-2, with 9 bases matching TRBD2. V dropped 4 bases and J dropped 5; count of bases not matched to a gene: 9. The CDR3 spans 16 residues. The germline gives CDR1 SGHRS, CDR2 YFSETQ.

The chain links TRBV7-6 to TRBJ2-1; tentative D call: TRBD2 (5 bases). The CDR3 runs to 13 residues. Trimming shortened V by 5 bases and J by 9 bases, and 14 bases separated the two germline ends. In germline, CDR1 is SGHVS, CDR2 FNYEAQ. The CDR3 is CASSLTSLSEQFF. CDR3 in DNA: TGTGCCAGCAGCCTAACTAGTTTGAGTGAGCAGTTCTTC.

CDR3 region: CASSDSGQGDYEQYF. For the CDR3, the DNA is TGTGCCAGCAGCGACTCTGGACAGGGCGACTACGAGCAGTACTTC. The gene calls are TRBV6-6 and TRBJ2-7, with 8 bases matching TRBD1. Germline V lookup: CDR1 MNHNY, CDR2 SVGAGI (reference sequence). The CDR3 has 15 amino acids. J was trimmed by 3 bases and V by 6 bases; bases with no gene match: 10.

The V gene is TRBV4-1, the J gene TRBJ1-2; TRBD1 matches 7 bases. The V gene's germline CDR1 is MGHRA and CDR2 YSYEKL. This CDR3 is built from 15 residues. Trimming cost V 1 base and J 3 bases; bases outside gene matches: 5. The CDR3 region has the DNA TGCGCCAGCAGCCAAGGTACAGGGGTGCACTATGGCTACACCTTC. This sequence encodes CASSQGTGVHYGYTF.

V and J are TRBV9 and TRBJ1-5; D is ambiguous. Per the germline V gene, CDR1 is SGDLS and CDR2 is YYNGEE. V shed 10 bases and J shed 3 bases, with 14 bases lying between them. This CDR3 comprises 13 residues. The DNA for the CDR3 is TGTGCCTCCTCTTTGGGCGACAATCAGCCCCAGCATTTT. It specifies CASSLGDNQPQHF.

The V and J genes are TRBV4-3 and TRBJ2-7; possible D gene TRBD1, 5 bases. V was clipped by 1 base and J by 3 bases, with 10 bases between them. The CDR3 length is 14 residues. Germline CDR1 reads LGHNA; CDR2 reads YSLEER. The CDR3 loop is CASSQADNCYEQYF. As DNA, the CDR3 is TGCGCCAGCAGCCAAGCGGACAATTGCTACGAGCAGTACTTC.

The chain joins TRBV28 to TRBJ1-2; the match to TRBD1 covers 7 bases. In germline, CDR1 is MDHEN, CDR2 SYDVKM. After removal of 7 bases from V and 6 bases from J, the junction contained 2 bases not matched to a gene. The CDR3 spans 11 residues. For the CDR3, the DNA is TGTGCCAGCACAGACAGGGATGGCTACACCTTC. Protein product: CASTDRDGYTF.